These 25 T cell receptor beta chains were sequenced from one sample in a study of PD-L1 blockade in urothelial cancer. The repertoire was sequenced with immunoSEQ multiplex PCR; TCRdb's copy has only in-frame clones and lacks some. This table has over 100,000 clones, about 88% appearing once. Regarding time point: pretreatment peripheral blood. The sample in question was PBMCs, obtained around atezolizumab (anti-PD-L1) treatment. All receptors derive from a man aged 45-60 years with urothelial cancer.

V usage is TRBV4-2 and J usage is TRBJ2-1; no definite D call. Germline CDR1 reads LGHNA; CDR2 reads YNFKEQ. The CDR3 consists of 16 residues. The ends were cut back, 0 bases at V and 0 bases at J, with 9 bases in the middle. CDR3 sequence (DNA): TGTGCCAGCAGCCAAGAGGTCCACAGCTCCTACAATGAGCAGTTCTTC. Translated, it gives CASSQEVHSSYNEQFF.

The rearrangement joins TRBV6-5 to TRBJ2-7; the match to TRBD1 covers 7 bases. The CDR3 sequence is 13 residues long. The germline CDR1 and CDR2 sequences are MNHEY and SVGAGI. The junction had 5 bases not matched to a gene; V was cut back by 9 bases and J by 0 bases. This CDR3 is CASTGQNSYEQYF. CDR3 nucleotide sequence: TGTGCCAGTACGGGACAGAACTCCTACGAGCAGTACTTC.

The chain uses TRBV6-1 and TRBJ1-1; no clear D gene. Germline V gene data show CDR1 as MNHNS and CDR2 as SASEGT. V was pared by 4 bases and J by 1 base, with 13 bases between. This CDR3 region has 15 residues. For the CDR3, the DNA is TGTGCCAGCAGTGTCCCCCAGGTTACGAACACTGAAGCTTTCTTT. Translation gives CASSVPQVTNTEAFF.

This sequence joins TRBV30 and TRBJ2-7; D is unclear. The germline V gene encodes CDR1 GTSNPN and CDR2 SVGIG (reference sequence). With 0 bases removed from V and 3 bases from J, the gap between germline ends came to 6 bases. The CDR3 spans 12 residues. CDR3 sequence (DNA): TGTGCCTGGAGTGTATTTAGCTACGAGCAGTACTTC. It yields the protein CAWSVFSYEQYF.

The J gene is TRBJ2-3, the V gene TRBV7-6; D is uncertain. The ends were cut back, 5 bases at V and 3 bases at J, with 18 bases in the middle. The CDR3 contains 16 residues. Germline values: CDR1 SGHVS, CDR2 FNYEAQ. The CDR3 is CASSESSSVRTDTQYF. Written as DNA, the CDR3 is TGTGCCAGCAGCGAATCTAGTTCAGTGAGGACAGATACGCAGTATTTT. The full variable domain, its missing parts supplied by reference TRBV7-6 and TRBJ2-3, is GAGVSQSPRYKVTKRGQDVALRCDPISGHVSLYWYRQALGQGPEFLTYFNYEAQQDKSGLPNDRFSAERPEGSISTLTIQRTEQRDSAMYRCASSESSSVRTDTQYFGPGTRLTVL.

This clone has only one observation. The V call is TRBV28, the J call TRBJ1-2, with D perhaps matching TRBD1 (6 bases). Between the trimmed V and J ends, which lost 5 bases and 7 bases, there was a span of 17 bases. Germline CDR1 is MDHEN and CDR2 is SYDVKM. The CDR3 loop spans 14 amino acids. CDR3 protein: CASSTLPGARGYTF. For the CDR3, the DNA is TGTGCCAGCAGTACCCTCCCAGGGGCTCGTGGCTACACCTTC.

The J gene is TRBJ2-5, the V gene TRBV5-4; D unclear. V shed 1 base and J shed 2 bases, with 9 bases lying between them. This CDR3 has 14 residues. Germline CDR1 reads SGHNT; CDR2 reads YYREEE (reference sequence). The CDR3, as DNA: TGTGCCAGCAGCTTGCCGACGCGGCAAGAGACCCAGTACTTC. This translates into CASSLPTRQETQYF.

This clone was found a few times. The chain employs TRBV14 and TRBJ1-1; D is undetermined. Trimming took 1 base from V and 3 from J, leaving 9 bases between them. Germline CDR1 SGHDN, CDR2 FVKESK. This CDR3 contains 14 residues. CDR3 in amino acids: CASSQALRDTEAFF. The DNA of the CDR3 is TGTGCCAGCAGCCAAGCCCTACGCGACACTGAAGCTTTCTTT.

This clone was recorded once. This chain joins TRBV30 and TRBJ2-7, with D maybe TRBD1 (6 bases). The CDR3 extends over 13 amino acids. CDR1 is GTSNPN, CDR2 SVGIG, per germline (reference sequence). V was clipped by 5 bases and J by 6 bases, with 17 bases between them. CDR3: CAWVARAGVEQYF. The CDR3 region has the DNA TGTGCCTGGGTTGCCCGGGCAGGGGTCGAGCAGTACTTC. The entire variable domain, with the rest obtained from reference TRBV30 and TRBJ2-7, is as follows: SQTIHQWPATLVQPVGSPLSLECTVEGTSNPNLYWYRQAAGRGLQLLFYSVGIGQISSEVPQNLSASRPQDRQFILSSKKLLLSDSGFYLCAWVARAGVEQYFGPGTRLTVT.

The chain carries TRBV18 and TRBJ2-3; TRBD2 is a possible D gene (6 bases). This CDR3 is 15 amino acids long. Germline CDR1 and CDR2: KGHSH and LQKENI. Between the trimmed V and J ends, which lost 3 bases and 0 bases, there was a span of 10 bases. The CDR3 region is CASSPRGSSTDTQYF. As DNA, the CDR3 is TGTGCCAGCTCACCGCGGGGCAGCAGCACAGATACGCAGTATTTT.

This rearrangement joins TRBV7-2 to TRBJ2-7, with 11 bases lining up with TRBD2. V dropped 2 bases and J dropped 5; count of bases not matched to a gene: 8. The CDR3 is made up of 16 amino acids. The germline V gene has CDR1 SGHTA and CDR2 FQGNSA. CDR3: CASSLSRSSGRHEQYF. The CDR3 region has the DNA TGTGCCAGCAGCTTATCTCGTTCTAGCGGGAGGCACGAGCAGTACTTC.

This clone was observed a few times. The V gene is TRBV11-2, the J gene TRBJ2-1; no reliable D call. V lost 5 bases, J lost 8 bases, and 13 bases lay in between. This CDR3 comprises 13 residues. Germline assignment: CDR1 SGHAT and CDR2 FQNNGV. As DNA, the CDR3 is TGTGCCAGCAGCCAACCCCCCTTAGATGAGCAGTTCTTC. This encodes CASSQPPLDEQFF.

The chain couples TRBV27 to TRBJ2-2, with D uncertain. Trimming shortened V by 4 bases and J by 2 bases, and 8 bases separated the two germline ends. The CDR3 runs to 14 residues. CDR1 and CDR2 from the germline V gene are MNHEY and SMNVEV (reference sequence). The CDR3 DNA reads TGTGCCAGCAGTTCACAGAGCAACACCGGGGAGCTGTTTTTT. Translating gives CASSSQSNTGELFF.

The J gene is TRBJ2-7, the V gene TRBV4-2; D might be TRBD1 (6 bases). This CDR3 has 12 residues. The ends were cut back, 4 bases at V and 3 bases at J, with 7 bases in the middle. Germline-derived CDR1 and CDR2 are LGHNA and YNFKEQ. Here the CDR3 reads CASSPQGYEQYF. CDR3 nucleotides: TGTGCCAGCAGCCCACAGGGCTACGAGCAGTACTTC.

This chain connects TRBV19 to TRBJ2-1; D remains unclear. CDR3 length: 15 residues. The germline V and J ends were trimmed by 3 bases and 10 bases, with 19 bases remaining between them. Germline V gene sequence: CDR1 LNHDA, CDR2 SQIVND (reference sequence). CDR3 loop: CASSISRSRWSEQFF. The CDR3 region has the DNA TGTGCCAGTAGTATCTCTAGAAGCCGGTGGAGCGAGCAGTTCTTC.

This chain uses TRBV30 with TRBJ1-2; 10 nucleotides agree with TRBD1. This CDR3 is 13 amino acids long. Germline V CDR1 and CDR2: GTSNPN, SVGIG (reference sequence). Trimming cost V 3 bases and J 7 bases; bases outside gene matches: 5. The CDR3 loop is CAWRGTGVGGYTF. Written as DNA, the CDR3 is TGTGCCTGGAGGGGGACAGGGGTTGGTGGCTACACCTTC. The variable domain in full, with the rest retrieved from reference TRBV30 and TRBJ1-2, is SQTIHQWPATLVQPVGSPLSLECTVEGTSNPNLYWYRQAAGRGLQLLFYSVGIGQISSEVPQNLSASRPQDRQFILSSKKLLLSDSGFYLCAWRGTGVGGYTFGSGTRLTVV.

This clone was seen a single time. J is TRBJ2-1 and V is TRBV6-1, with 8 bases aligning to TRBD1. Per germline, CDR1 MNHNS and CDR2 SASEGT. This CDR3 comprises 13 residues. Unmatched junction bases numbered 7, after V lost 8 bases and J lost 7 bases. This CDR3 is CASCRDRKNEQFF. CDR3 bases: TGTGCCAGCTGCCGGGACAGGAAGAATGAGCAGTTCTTC.

This rearrangement joins TRBV7-9 to TRBJ2-3, with a possible D match to TRBD2 (6 bases). Between the trimmed V and J ends, which lost 6 bases and 2 bases, there was a span of 12 bases. The CDR3 has 14 residues. CDR1 and CDR2 from the germline V gene are SEHNR and FQNEAQ (reference sequence). CDR3 loop: CASRFGGDTDTQYF. The DNA for the CDR3 is TGTGCCAGCAGGTTCGGGGGAGACACAGATACGCAGTATTTT.

V gene TRBV7-2 combines with J gene TRBJ2-1, with 14 positions matching TRBD2. This CDR3 is 15 amino acids long. J was trimmed by 8 bases and V by 5 bases; bases with no gene match: 5. Looked up from germline, CDR1 is SGHTA and CDR2 is FQGNSA. CDR3 loop: CASSVRTSGRYEQFF. CDR3 bases: TGTGCCAGCAGCGTAAGGACTAGCGGGAGGTATGAGCAGTTCTTC.

The V gene is TRBV28, the J gene TRBJ2-7; D is unclear. This CDR3 has 12 residues. Per germline, CDR1 MDHEN and CDR2 SYDVKM. The V end was cut by 2 bases, the J end by 4 bases, with 6 bases between. This CDR3 is CASSLKRYEQYF. The CDR3 DNA is TGTGCCAGCAGTTTAAAGCGATACGAGCAGTACTTC.

The chain links TRBV12-5 to TRBJ2-3; TRBD2 might be the D (6 bases). The CDR3 has 17 residues. V was cut by 3 bases and J by 2 bases, with 18 bases left in between. Per germline, CDR1 LGHNT and CDR2 FRNRAP. For the CDR3, the DNA is TGTGCTAGTGGTTTCGGGGTTCGGGAGTGGGTCACAGATACGCAGTATTTT. Its protein is CASGFGVREWVTDTQYF.

The count of this clone is one. The chain links TRBV6-5 to TRBJ1-3; no clear D. V dropped 7 bases and J dropped 2 bases, with 12 bases sitting between them. This CDR3 is built from 14 residues. The germline V gene has CDR1 MNHEY and CDR2 SVGAGI. The CDR3 DNA reads as TGTGCCAGCACCCTAGGTATCGCTGGAAACACCATATATTTT. Translation gives CASTLGIAGNTIYF.

The chain couples TRBV7-6 to TRBJ2-5, with TRBD2 as a possible D gene (6 bases). V was trimmed by 3 bases and J by 4 bases, leaving 12 bases between them. From germline, CDR1 is SGHVS and CDR2 FNYEAQ. The CDR3 has 14 residues. CDR3: CASSLISEGETQYF. In nucleotides, the CDR3 is TGTGCCAGCAGCTTGATTTCGGAGGGAGAGACCCAGTACTTC.

The gene calls are TRBV9 and TRBJ1-2; tentatively, D is TRBD1 (6 bases). This CDR3 is built from 14 residues. Germline CDR1 and CDR2: SGDLS and YYNGEE. V was trimmed by 3 bases and J by 4 bases, leaving 13 bases between them. CDR3 DNA sequence: TGTGCCAGCAGCGGGCGAGGGGGGGCCTATGGCTACACCTTC. Translated: CASSGRGGAYGYTF.

This clone was observed once. J is TRBJ2-1 and V is TRBV10-2; 14 nucleotides match TRBD2. The V gene end was trimmed by 9 bases and the J gene end by 10 bases; junction bases not matched to a gene: 5. CDR1 and CDR2 (germline): WSHSY, SAAADI. The CDR3 is 13 amino acids. As DNA, the CDR3 is TGCGCCAGTCAGACTAGCGGGAGGGGCGAGCAGTTCTTC. This gives the protein CASQTSGRGEQFF.